Listed below are T cell receptor beta chains from one sample, sequenced in a study of type 1 regulatory T cells. No antigen has been assigned to these receptors. Each CDR3 protein is one row after TCRdb ran MiXCR on the reads. The sample lists roughly 65,000 distinct CDR3 sequences; about 48% were seen once. The material sequenced was cultured non-Tr1 T cells, either the whole culture or a sorted T cell fraction (not recorded which). The receptors shown here come from a human donor in good health. The CDR3 runs from the conserved cysteine through the conserved F or W. A D gene is named only where the DNA matches it firmly. Clone sizes are given selectively: once, few, many, or a class where the clone is expanded.

V gene	D gene	clone size	J gene	CDR3 protein	CDR3 DNA
TRBV20-1	-	many	TRBJ2-5	CSATTNEVFAETQYF	TGCAGTGCCACAACTAATGAAGTCTTTGCAGAGACCCAGTACTTC
TRBV4-1	TRBD2	-	TRBJ2-2	CASSLYTGEGFAGELFF	TGCGCCAGCAGCCTTTACACGGGGGAGGGGTTTGCCGGGGAGCTGTTTTTT
TRBV3-1	TRBD2	-	TRBJ2-1	CASSQGRTSGGSYNEQFF	TGTGCCAGCAGCCAAGGGCGGACTAGCGGGGGTTCCTACAATGAGCAGTTCTTC
TRBV5-5	TRBD2	-	TRBJ2-1	CASSKGRGNEQFF	TGTGCCAGCAGCAAGGGGAGGGGAAATGAGCAGTTCTTC
TRBV12-3/TRBV12-4	-	-	TRBJ2-1	CASSSAGLSARQQFF	TGTGCCAGCAGTTCCGCGGGACTCTCTGCTCGCCAGCAGTTCTTC
TRBV6-2/TRBV6-3	-	-	TRBJ2-6	CASSYEVGANVLTF	TGTGCCAGCAGTTACGAGGTTGGGGCCAACGTCCTGACTTTC
TRBV5-1	TRBD2	many	TRBJ2-1	CASSWAGLAGVYNEQFF	TGCGCCAGCAGCTGGGCGGGACTAGCGGGGGTGTACAATGAGCAGTTCTTC
TRBV2	TRBD1	once	TRBJ1-5	CASSEGTGPQPQHF	TGTGCCAGCAGTGAGGGGACAGGGCCTCAGCCCCAGCATTTT
TRBV5-6	-	-	TRBJ1-2	CASSLSAGGPNYGYTF	TGTGCCAGCAGCTTGTCCGCAGGCGGACCTAACTATGGCTACACCTTC
TRBV6-5	-	-	TRBJ1-2	CASGQNLNYGYTF	TGTGCCAGCGGACAGAATCTTAACTATGGCTACACCTTC
TRBV20-1	-	few	TRBJ2-3	CSAPPTGPKIFNTQYF	TGCAGTGCCCCTCCGACAGGACCCAAGATCTTTAATACGCAGTATTTT
TRBV5-1	TRBD2	-	TRBJ2-1	CATTRGLAGYNEQFF	TGCGCCACCACACGCGGACTAGCGGGATACAATGAGCAGTTCTTC
TRBV19	TRBD2	-	TRBJ2-3	CASSIRAGGTDTQYF	TGTGCCAGTAGTATCCGAGCGGGGGGCACAGATACGCAGTATTTT
TRBV20-1	-	-	TRBJ1-5	CSAIGKENQPQHF	TGCAGTGCCATTGGGAAGGAGAATCAGCCCCAGCATTTT
TRBV6-2/TRBV6-3	TRBD1	many	TRBJ1-5	CATLGQGNQPQHF	TGTGCCACCTTGGGACAGGGCAATCAGCCCCAGCATTTT
TRBV10-3	-	-	TRBJ2-3	CAIRGSTDTQYF	TGTGCCATCAGGGGCAGCACAGATACGCAGTATTTT
TRBV7-2	-	many	TRBJ1-3	CASSSRAAGNTIYF	TGTGCCAGCAGCTCAAGAGCTGCTGGAAACACCATATATTTT